What follows are 31 T cell receptor beta chains derived from one specimen sequenced in a study of cytomegalovirus exposure and HLA in healthy donors. The PCR was carried out with 60 Vbeta primers and 13 Jbeta primers. The data were produced by immunoSEQ multiplex PCR, yet TCRdb's version contains in-frame clones alone and is incomplete. The sample carries about 170,000 clones, approximately 84% recorded once. Sequenced sample: PBMCs. The receptors here all came from a man in his late teens or twenties in good health and CMV-seronegative.

J is TRBJ2-7 and V is TRBV2; D call uncertain. V lost 8 bases and J 0 bases, leaving 14 bases between the germline ends. The CDR3 spans 14 residues. The germline CDR1 and CDR2 sequences are SNHLY and FYNNEI. The CDR3 protein is CASQRERSSYEQYF. CDR3 DNA: TGTGCCAGCCAGCGCGAGAGGAGCTCCTACGAGCAGTACTTC.

The chain combines TRBV27 with TRBJ2-2; tentatively, D is TRBD2 (6 bases). Germline assignment: CDR1 MNHEY and CDR2 SMNVEV (reference sequence). Trimming left V 8 bases short and J 1 base short, with 14 bases between. CDR3 length: 15 residues. CDR3 amino acids: CASGSSGRNTGELFF. The CDR3 nucleotides read TGTGCCAGCGGGTCATCCGGGAGGAACACCGGGGAGCTGTTTTTT.

The chain couples TRBV28 to TRBJ1-3; 7 bases map to TRBD1. The J segment lost 2 bases and the V segment lost 5 bases, leaving 3 bases of the junction unmatched. The CDR3 is 14 amino acids. CDR1 is MDHEN, CDR2 SYDVKM, per germline. The CDR3 bases are TGTGCCAGCAGTGTCGACAGGGCTGGAAACACCATATATTTT. Translation: CASSVDRAGNTIYF.

V and J are TRBV29-1 and TRBJ2-1; 7 nucleotides line up with TRBD2. Germline CDR1 reads SQVTM; CDR2 reads ANQGSEA. V trimming: 7 bases; J trimming: 7 bases; junction bases outside the gene matches: 7. CDR3 length: 12 residues. CDR3 in DNA: TGCAGCGGTCGACTAGCAAGAAATGAGCAGTTCTTC. This translates into CSGRLARNEQFF.

The rearrangement uses TRBV10-1 and TRBJ1-5; 11 bases fit TRBD1. There are 14 residues in the CDR3. The V segment lost 7 bases and the J segment 5 bases; nucleotides outside the gene matches: 4. Germline V CDR1 and CDR2: WNHNN, SYGVQD (reference sequence). CDR3 amino acids: CASTGQGGDQPQHF. Here the CDR3 DNA reads TGCGCCAGCACGGGACAGGGGGGCGATCAGCCCCAGCATTTT.

The chain joins TRBV9 to TRBJ2-1, with 7 bases identical to TRBD2. Germline V CDR1 and CDR2: SGDLS, YYNGEE. The CDR3 is 16 residues long. The V gene end was trimmed by 1 base and the J gene end by 2 bases; junction bases not matched to a gene: 6. The chain's CDR3 is CASSVYSSGAYNEQFF. Written as DNA, the CDR3 is TGTGCCAGCAGCGTATATTCCAGCGGGGCCTACAATGAGCAGTTCTTC.

This clone has only one observation. The chain couples TRBV5-4 to TRBJ2-2; D perhaps matches TRBD1 (5 bases). The CDR3 runs to 13 residues. Germline V gives CDR1 SGHNT, CDR2 YYREEE (reference sequence). Trimming left V 3 bases short and J 6 bases short, with 9 bases between. The CDR3 is CASSSQGSGELFF. CDR3 in DNA: TGTGCCAGCAGCTCTCAGGGTTCCGGGGAGCTGTTTTTT. The full variable domain, with the rest looked up from reference TRBV5-4 and TRBJ2-2, is ETGVTQSPTHLIKTRGQQVTLRCSSQSGHNTVSWYQQALGQGPQFIFQYYREEENGRGNFPPRFSGLQFPNYSSELNVNALELDDSALYLCASSSQGSGELFFGEGSRLTVL.

Concerning this clone itself: This CDR3 is also generated by other DNA sequences in the sample. This chain uses TRBV6-5 with TRBJ1-2, with D uncertain. V was trimmed by 7 bases and J by 7 bases, leaving 10 bases between them. This CDR3 has 11 amino acids. The germline CDR1 and CDR2 sequences are MNHEY and SVGAGI. This CDR3 is CASKREGGYTF. In DNA form, the CDR3 reads TGTGCCAGCAAAAGGGAGGGTGGCTACACCTTC.

The chain employs TRBV5-4 and TRBJ1-4, with 9 bases lining up with TRBD1. Germline V gene sequence: CDR1 SGHNT, CDR2 YYREEE (reference sequence). Trimming took 4 bases from V and 8 from J; bases not matched to a gene: 9. This CDR3 comprises 15 residues. Written as DNA, the CDR3 is TGTGCCAGCAGCCTAAGGACAGGGGCGAAAGAAAAACTGTTTTTT. Residues: CASSLRTGAKEKLFF.

The CDR3 nucleotides are TGCGCCAGCAGCTTGGCCTCCGGGACTCGCTACGAGCAGTACTTC. Translated, it gives CASSLASGTRYEQYF. This chain connects TRBV5-1 to TRBJ2-7; tentatively, D is TRBD2 (6 bases). The CDR3 totals 15 residues. V gave up 0 bases and J gave up 3 bases, with 13 bases separating them. CDR1 and CDR2 from the germline V gene are SGHRS and YFSETQ.

This sequence joins TRBV15 and TRBJ2-7; 7 nucleotides align to TRBD2. The germline gives CDR1 LNHNV, CDR2 YYDKDF (reference sequence). The CDR3 has 15 amino acids. The ends lost 0 bases at V and 5 bases at J; junction bases unmatched: 7. CDR3 amino acids: CATSRDSGGSDEQYF. The CDR3 DNA is TGTGCCACCAGCAGAGATTCGGGGGGTTCGGACGAGCAGTACTTC.

V is TRBV5-1 and J is TRBJ1-6; D is unresolved. Trimming took 5 bases from V and 2 from J, leaving 11 bases between them. The CDR3 is 15 amino acids. Looked up from germline, CDR1 is SGHRS and CDR2 is YFSETQ. The CDR3 loop is CASSDASPYNSPLHF. CDR3 nucleotide sequence: TGCGCCAGCAGTGATGCGAGTCCCTATAATTCACCCCTCCACTTT.

The V call is TRBV7-3, the J call TRBJ2-2; 11 nucleotides align to TRBD2. The germline CDR1 and CDR2 sequences are SGHTA and FQGTGA. V lost 5 bases, J lost 5 bases, and 7 bases stayed unmatched. CDR3 length: 16 amino acids. In DNA form, the CDR3 reads TGTGCCAGCAGCCCCACTAGCGGGAGTAGAACCGGGGAGCTGTTTTTT. Protein product: CASSPTSGSRTGELFF.

This chain links TRBV4-1 with TRBJ1-2; no firm D call. CDR3 size: 14 residues. Germline V CDR1 and CDR2: MGHRA, YSYEKL. V lost 0 bases and J 9 bases, leaving 14 bases between the germline ends. The CDR3 is CASSQDPAVRSYTF. CDR3 DNA sequence: TGCGCCAGCAGCCAAGATCCGGCAGTCAGGAGCTACACCTTC.

The genes are TRBV4-1 and TRBJ2-7; TRBD2 aligns across 9 bases. CDR1 MGHRA and CDR2 YSYEKL come from the germline V gene. Germline trimming cut 0 bases from V and 2 bases from J; bases unmatched to any gene: 11. The CDR3 totals 18 residues. CDR3 nucleotide sequence: TGCGCCAGCAGCCAAGATCTTATGGCGGCGGGAGGGACCTACGAGCAGTACTTC. It codes for CASSQDLMAAGGTYEQYF.

The chain uses TRBV10-3 and TRBJ2-1; 11 positions agree with TRBD2. The CDR3 has 15 amino acids. The germline V gene encodes CDR1 ENHRY and CDR2 SYGVKD. The ends lost 4 bases at V and 5 bases at J; junction bases unmatched: 4. CDR3 loop: CAISVQGLADNEQFF. In DNA form, the CDR3 reads TGTGCCATCAGTGTACAGGGACTAGCGGACAATGAGCAGTTCTTC.

In the case of this clone: Sequence at one end of the junction differs from germline and may be a read error. The chain couples TRBV5-1 to TRBJ2-1; no clear D gene. Germline CDR1 reads SGHRS; CDR2 reads YFSETQ. CDR3 length: 12 residues. CDR3 nucleotide sequence: TGCGCCAGTAGCTTCAAATACAATGAGCAGTTCTTC. As protein: CASSFKYNEQFF.

This chain joins TRBV6-5 and TRBJ1-5, with 8 nucleotides matching TRBD1. Germline CDR1 and CDR2: MNHEY and SVGAGI. After removal of 0 bases from V and 9 bases from J, the junction contained 7 bases not matched to a gene. This CDR3 spans 15 amino acids. CDR3 nucleotides: TGTGCCAGCAGTTACTCCGGACAGGGCCAAGGGCCCCAGCATTTT. Its protein product is CASSYSGQGQGPQHF.

The chain joins TRBV12-5 to TRBJ1-1, with 8 bases that match TRBD1. The germline CDR1 and CDR2 sequences are LGHNT and FRNRAP. The CDR3 is made up of 13 amino acids. Trimming at V came to 6 bases and at J to 3 bases, leaving 3 bases not matched to a gene. In nucleotides, the CDR3 is TGTGCTAGTGGAAGACAGGGGCACACTGAAGCTTTCTTT. The encoded protein is CASGRQGHTEAFF.

This chain uses TRBV6-5 with TRBJ1-1; perhaps TRBD1 as D (6 bases). The CDR3 has 16 residues. CDR1 MNHEY and CDR2 SVGAGI come from the germline V gene. V was cut by 2 bases and J by 2 bases, with 15 bases left in between. The CDR3 is CASSYIHRVKNTEAFF. For the CDR3, the DNA is TGTGCCAGCAGTTACATCCACAGGGTTAAAAACACTGAAGCTTTCTTT.

This chain uses TRBV13 with TRBJ1-1; D unclear. V lost 5 bases, J lost 6 bases, and 13 bases lay in between. The CDR3 loop spans 13 amino acids. Germline V CDR1 and CDR2: PRHDT, FYEKMQ (reference sequence). Here the CDR3 reads CASSIPGVPEAFF. CDR3 coding DNA: TGTGCCAGCAGCATCCCCGGGGTCCCTGAAGCTTTCTTT. The whole variable domain, remainder taken from reference TRBV13 and TRBJ1-1, is AAGVIQSPRHLIKEKRETATLKCYPIPRHDTVYWYQQGPGQDPQFLISFYEKMQSDKGSIPDRFSAQQFSDYHSELNMSSLELGDSALYFCASSIPGVPEAFFGQGTRLTVV.

This clone was observed once. An end of the junction differs from the germline gene, which may be a read error. The rearrangement uses TRBV7-7 and TRBJ1-5, with 7 nucleotides matching TRBD1. The CDR3 totals 16 residues. Germline lookup yields CDR1 SSHAT and CDR2 FNYEAQ (reference sequence). CDR3 residues: CASSLRTGHSNQPQHF. For the CDR3, the DNA is TGTGCTAGCAGCTTACGGACAGGTCATAGCAATCAGCCCCAGCATTTT.

In nucleotides, the CDR3 is TGCAGCGCCGCGCCCGGCACTGAAGCTTTCTTT. This translates into CSAAPGTEAFF. The rearrangement uses TRBV29-1 and TRBJ1-1; D gene unclear. V was shortened by 7 bases and J by 4 bases, with 10 bases between the two germline ends. Germline CDR1 SQVTM, CDR2 ANQGSEA. CDR3 length equals 11 residues.

The rearrangement uses TRBV29-1 and TRBJ2-1; tentatively, D is TRBD1 (6 bases). V was trimmed by 2 bases and J by 12 bases, leaving 20 bases between them. Germline CDR1 is SQVTM and CDR2 is ANQGSEA. The CDR3 contains 14 residues. The CDR3 DNA sequence: TGCAGCGTTGAAAGGAACCGGGACATAAAAGTGCAGTTCTTC. Translated, it gives CSVERNRDIKVQFF.

The V call is TRBV10-3, the J call TRBJ1-1; D gene unclear. CDR1 and CDR2 from the germline V gene are ENHRY and SYGVKD. Between the trimmed V and J ends, which lost 0 bases and 1 base, there was a span of 9 bases. The CDR3 spans 15 residues. The CDR3 sequence is CAISESRERNTEAFF. The CDR3 nucleotides are TGTGCCATCAGTGAGTCGAGGGAGAGGAACACTGAAGCTTTCTTT.

This sequence joins TRBV7-3 and TRBJ2-1; the match to TRBD2 covers 7 bases. Per the germline V gene, CDR1 is SGHTA and CDR2 is FQGTGA. This CDR3 is built from 15 residues. V lost 5 bases to trimming and J lost 3 bases; unmatched junction nucleotides: 7. The CDR3: CASSLNSGRYNEQFF. The CDR3 bases are TGTGCCAGCAGCCTAAATAGCGGGCGCTACAATGAGCAGTTCTTC.

The genes are TRBV7-2 and TRBJ2-1, with unresolved D. The CDR3 sequence is 13 residues long. Trimming took 5 bases from V and 4 from J, leaving 9 bases between them. Germline V gives CDR1 SGHTA, CDR2 FQGNSA. The CDR3: CASSPPPYNEQFF. CDR3 DNA sequence: TGTGCCAGCAGCCCTCCCCCTTACAATGAGCAGTTCTTC.

J is TRBJ2-5 and V is TRBV5-6; possibly TRBD2 for D (6 bases). Germline V lookup: CDR1 SGHDT, CDR2 YYEEEE. The CDR3 length is 15 residues. V dropped 0 bases and J dropped 5 bases, with 14 bases sitting between them. CDR3 nucleotide sequence: TGTGCCAGCAGCTTGGGGGCGGGGTTGGAGGAGACCCAGTACTTC. Translated, it gives CASSLGAGLEETQYF.

The chain couples TRBV4-1 to TRBJ2-1; 11 positions match TRBD2. Trimming at V came to 4 bases and at J to 0 bases, leaving 5 bases not matched to a gene. This CDR3 has 17 residues. Germline lookup yields CDR1 MGHRA and CDR2 YSYEKL. DNA of the CDR3: TGCGCCAGCAGCCGGGGACTAGCGGTTAGCTCCTACAATGAGCAGTTCTTC. It translates to CASSRGLAVSSYNEQFF.

The rearrangement links TRBV7-6 to TRBJ2-2; TRBD1 matches 8 bases. V was clipped by 4 bases and J by 4 bases; unmatched bases: 5. CDR1 and CDR2 from the germline V gene are SGHVS and FNYEAQ. The length of the CDR3 is 15 residues. CDR3 nucleotide sequence: TGTGCCAGCAGCTCGGGACAGGCTGGCACCGGGGAGCTGTTTTTT. Its translation: CASSSGQAGTGELFF.

This chain links TRBV29-1 with TRBJ1-1; 7 positions agree with TRBD1. V trimming: 6 bases; J trimming: 7 bases; junction bases outside the gene matches: 5. In germline, CDR1 is SQVTM, CDR2 ANQGSEA. This CDR3 has 11 residues. The CDR3 region is CSVDRASEAFF. Here the CDR3 DNA reads TGCAGCGTCGACAGGGCCAGTGAAGCTTTCTTT.